These 23 T cell receptor beta chains were all obtained from the same sample, sequenced in a study of early T cells in non-severe SARS-CoV-2 infection. MiXCR was run by TCRdb on the 5' RACE reads, yielding one entry per CDR3 protein. Here the sample spans 100,000 to 130,000 distinct CDR3 sequences, around 10% being singletons. Sequencing was performed on whole blood. The receptors come from an adult who was a healthcare worker with PCR-confirmed SARS-CoV-2 infection or an uninfected control (not recorded which).

This clonotype was seen a few times. The CDR3 DNA is TGTGCCAGCAGCCACCGGGACAGGGGACGCTACGAGCAGTACTTC. Translated: CASSHRDRGRYEQYF. V usage is TRBV11-2 and J usage is TRBJ2-7, with TRBD1 matching over 10 bases. CDR1 is SGHAT, CDR2 FQNNGV, per germline. The CDR3 has 15 amino acids. V lost 5 bases, J lost 3 bases, and 7 bases stayed unmatched.

With regard to this clonotype: A much larger clone sits a single nucleotide away, making a read error possible. This CDR3 is missing its conserved last phenylalanine or tryptophan, likely due to a read error. The chain employs TRBV6-6 and TRBJ2-3; D gene ambiguous. This CDR3 has 11 residues. The germline V gene encodes CDR1 MNHNY and CDR2 SVGAGI (reference sequence). Trimming cost V 4 bases and J 5 bases, with 4 bases left between them. The CDR3 DNA reads as TGTGCCAGCAGTTTACGAGATACGCAGTATCTT. It is translated as CASSLRDTQYL.

A few counts support this clonotype. The chain uses TRBV28 and TRBJ2-1; 8 bases are a match to TRBD2. CDR3 length: 16 amino acids. Trimming removed 3 bases from V and 9 bases from J; junction bases left unmatched: 13. Germline assignment: CDR1 MDHEN and CDR2 SYDVKM. CDR3 region: CASSFAGTSVNGEQFF. CDR3 nucleotide sequence: TGTGCCAGCAGTTTCGCCGGGACTAGTGTAAATGGTGAGCAGTTCTTC.

This chain links TRBV28 with TRBJ2-1; D may match TRBD1 or TRBD2 (5 bases each). Germline CDR1 MDHEN, CDR2 SYDVKM. V was pared by 10 bases and J by 3 bases, with 16 bases between. The CDR3 is made up of 14 amino acids. CDR3 amino acids: CATQGAKFYNEQFF. As DNA, the CDR3 is TGTGCCACTCAGGGAGCGAAATTCTACAATGAGCAGTTCTTC.

This clonotype was observed at least ten times. The genes are TRBV5-6 and TRBJ2-3; D not resolved. Germline CDR1 reads SGHDT; CDR2 reads YYEEEE. The CDR3 loop spans 14 amino acids. Between the trimmed V and J ends, which lost 0 bases and 4 bases, there was a span of 9 bases. The CDR3 region is CASSLAIGSDTQYF. The DNA for the CDR3 is TGTGCCAGCAGCTTGGCCATCGGGTCAGATACGCAGTATTTT.

At least ten counts were recorded for this clonotype. The chain has TRBV5-1 and TRBJ2-7, with 10 bases that match TRBD1. The V gene end was trimmed by 4 bases and the J gene end by 7 bases; junction bases not matched to a gene: 11. The CDR3 loop spans 15 amino acids. Germline V CDR1 and CDR2: SGHRS, YFSETQ. CDR3: CASSPTGTGVGEQYF. In DNA, the CDR3 is TGCGCCAGCAGCCCGACCGGGACAGGGGTAGGAGAGCAGTACTTC.

In nucleotides, the CDR3 is TGTGCCAGCAGCGGAAGGGTTAATGAAAAACTGTTTTTT. Translation gives CASSGRVNEKLFF. The rearrangement links TRBV9 to TRBJ1-4; D is unclear. Germline CDR1 SGDLS, CDR2 YYNGEE. With 3 bases removed from V and 4 bases from J, the gap between germline ends came to 7 bases. This CDR3 region has 13 residues.

This sequence joins TRBV27 and TRBJ2-7; D is tentatively TRBD1 or TRBD2 (5 bases each). In germline, CDR1 is MNHEY, CDR2 SMNVEV (reference sequence). The CDR3 extends over 14 amino acids. Trimming removed 4 bases from V and 7 bases from J, with 17 bases in between. CDR3 sequence (DNA): TGTGCCAGCAGTTCCCCCCGGGGCTTCGGGGAGCAGTACTTC. Translating it yields CASSSPRGFGEQYF.

This clonotype was seen only once. This chain links TRBV20-1 with TRBJ2-7, with D tentatively TRBD2 (5 bases). V was cut by 0 bases and J by 2 bases, with 8 bases left in between. The CDR3 contains 13 residues. The germline V gene has CDR1 DFQATT and CDR2 SNEGSKA (reference sequence). In DNA form, the CDR3 reads TGCAGTGCTAGAGATCCGGGAACCTACGAGCAGTACTTC. Translation: CSARDPGTYEQYF.

This clonotype occurred many times. The chain is built from TRBV28 and TRBJ1-2; TRBD1 is a possible D gene (5 bases). Germline lookup yields CDR1 MDHEN and CDR2 SYDVKM. The CDR3 is 14 residues long. V was clipped by 1 base and J by 4 bases, with 10 bases between them. CDR3 in amino acids: CASSLSRVRYGYTF. Written as DNA, the CDR3 is TGTGCCAGCAGTTTATCCAGGGTCCGCTATGGCTACACCTTC.

This clonotype has a count of ten or more. CDR3 DNA: TGCGCCAGCAGTGGGTGCAAGAGCTCCTACAATGAGCAGTTCTTC. Its translation: CASSGCKSSYNEQFF. The J gene is TRBJ2-1, the V gene TRBV10-1, with D unclear. Germline loops: CDR1 WNHNN, CDR2 SYGVQD (reference sequence). With 4 bases removed from V and 0 bases from J, the gap between germline ends came to 10 bases. CDR3 size: 15 residues.

This clonotype was seen a handful of times. The chain joins TRBV20-1 to TRBJ2-1; the match to TRBD2 covers 7 bases. V lost 0 bases, J lost 7 bases, and 6 bases stayed unmatched. Germline V gene sequence: CDR1 DFQATT, CDR2 SNEGSKA (reference sequence). This CDR3 comprises 14 residues. This chain's CDR3 is CSAREPTSFNEQFF. CDR3 bases: TGCAGTGCTAGAGAACCGACTAGCTTTAATGAGCAGTTCTTC.

This clonotype occurred many times. The chain joins TRBV28 to TRBJ2-6, with TRBD2 as a possible D gene (5 bases). The V end lost 6 bases, the J end lost 0 bases, and 12 bases lay between the germline ends. CDR1 and CDR2 from the germline V gene are MDHEN and SYDVKM. This CDR3 has 16 amino acids. The CDR3 DNA follows: TGTGCCAGCAGCGGACCACTAGGCTCTGGGGCCAACGTCCTGACTTTC. Translation gives CASSGPLGSGANVLTF.

In this sample, this clonotype turned up many times. The chain carries TRBV27 and TRBJ1-5, with D perhaps TRBD1 (5 bases). CDR3 size: 12 residues. Germline CDR1 MNHEY, CDR2 SMNVEV (reference sequence). V lost 8 bases and J 5 bases, leaving 10 bases between the germline ends. CDR3 loop: CASGTAYQPQHF. Here the CDR3 DNA reads TGTGCCAGCGGGACGGCCTATCAGCCCCAGCATTTT.

This clonotype was found many times. This chain joins TRBV6-1 and TRBJ2-7; 8 bases match TRBD1. CDR3 size: 13 residues. Germline loops: CDR1 MNHNS, CDR2 SASEGT. The ends lost 8 bases at V and 2 bases at J; junction bases unmatched: 5. CDR3: CASARTGTYEQYF. The CDR3 DNA sequence: TGTGCCAGCGCCCGGACAGGGACCTACGAGCAGTACTTC.

The chain combines TRBV4-3 with TRBJ1-3; possible D gene TRBD1, 5 bases. V gave up 1 base and J gave up 0 bases, with 16 bases separating them. Germline V gene data show CDR1 as LGHNA and CDR2 as YSLEER. This CDR3 has 18 amino acids. The CDR3, as DNA: TGCGCCAGCAGCCAAGTGGGGAGATTTGGGGCCTCTGGAAACACCATATATTTT. Its protein is CASSQVGRFGASGNTIYF.

Here the CDR3 DNA reads TGTGCCAGCAGCGTAGAATTGCTAGCTGGGGCAGATACGCAGTATTTT. Translating gives CASSVELLAGADTQYF. The rearrangement joins TRBV9 to TRBJ2-3, with a tentative D call TRBD2 (5 bases). Trimming removed 0 bases at V and 4 bases at J, with 15 bases between. There are 16 residues in the CDR3. The V gene's germline CDR1 is SGDLS and CDR2 YYNGEE.

The chain employs TRBV28 and TRBJ2-5; the D is unclear. The CDR3 spans 12 residues. Germline V gene sequence: CDR1 MDHEN, CDR2 SYDVKM. V dropped 3 bases and J dropped 2 bases, with 4 bases sitting between them. CDR3 amino acids: CASSFGQETQYF. CDR3 nucleotide sequence: TGTGCCAGCAGTTTCGGACAAGAGACCCAGTACTTC.

A few counts support this clonotype. The V and J genes are TRBV7-4 and TRBJ2-3, with 9 bases lining up with TRBD2. The CDR3 length is 15 residues. Looked up from germline, CDR1 is SGHVT and CDR2 is SQSDAQ. J lost 4 bases, V lost 5 bases, and 7 bases had no gene match. In DNA form, the CDR3 reads TGTGCCAGCAGCCCCCAGCGGGAGGCTGCAGATACGCAGTATTTT. Translating it yields CASSPQREAADTQYF.

This clonotype is labeled as medium-sized (0.01 to 0.1%). V gene TRBV27 combines with J gene TRBJ2-7; 12 nucleotides line up with TRBD2. The V and J ends lost 7 bases and 0 bases, in that order; junction bases with no gene match: 16. This CDR3 contains 19 residues. Germline-derived CDR1 and CDR2 are MNHEY and SMNVEV (reference sequence). The CDR3 region is CASTPSGLAGGRSSYEQYF. CDR3 DNA: TGTGCCAGCACCCCCTCGGGGCTAGCGGGAGGGAGGAGCTCCTACGAGCAGTACTTC.

This clonotype has just a few counts. The CDR3 DNA is TGTGCCAGCAGGAGGGAGGGCCGGCATACGCAGTATTTT. Residues: CASRREGRHTQYF. The chain combines TRBV28 with TRBJ2-3; 7 bases match TRBD2. CDR1 and CDR2 from the germline V gene are MDHEN and SYDVKM. This CDR3 is 13 amino acids long. J was trimmed by 7 bases and V by 6 bases; bases with no gene match: 7.

This clonotype was seen at least ten times. The genes are TRBV4-3 and TRBJ1-5; no clear D. This CDR3 has 13 residues. The V end was cut by 0 bases, the J end by 7 bases, with 7 bases between. Germline lookup yields CDR1 LGHNA and CDR2 YSLEER. The CDR3 sequence is CASSQEVWQPQHF. The CDR3 DNA reads as TGCGCCAGCAGCCAAGAAGTCTGGCAGCCCCAGCATTTT.

This clonotype was seen at least ten times. The chain employs TRBV7-8 and TRBJ2-1, with TRBD2 identical over 7 bases. CDR1 SGHVS and CDR2 FQNEAQ come from the germline V gene. The CDR3 covers 17 residues. Germline trimming cut 2 bases from V and 3 bases from J; bases unmatched to any gene: 10. CDR3 DNA: TGTGCCAGCAGCTTACGCTCAGCGGGGACGGTCTACAATGAGCAGTTCTTC. Its translation: CASSLRSAGTVYNEQFF.